The 23 T cell receptor beta chains reported below all come from one sample, sequenced in a study of Graves' ophthalmopathy and Graves' hyperthyroidism. RNA transcripts were the template, and TCR beta CDR3 regions were amplified from them. The first round was an RT-PCR with HTBI primers, and the second round was a multiplex PCR. MiXCR was run by TCRdb on the multiplex PCR reads, yielding one entry per CDR3 protein. The repertoire holds about 1.2 million distinct CDR3 sequences, with 35% to 40% as singletons. Material: peripheral blood or thyroid tissue (not recorded which). These receptors all come from an adult man with Graves' hyperthyroidism.

This clonotype was found many times. The gene calls are TRBV12-3 or TRBV12-4 and TRBJ2-7; possibly TRBD1 for D (5 bases). This CDR3 has 13 amino acids. The V gene lost 6 bases and the J gene lost 4 bases, with 13 bases spanning the gap. CDR3 in DNA: TGTGCCAGCAGCCGCCTCCAGGGATACGAGCAGTACTTC. The encoded protein is CASSRLQGYEQYF.

This clonotype was seen a handful of times. The chain couples TRBV12-3 or TRBV12-4 to TRBJ2-7; TRBD1 matches 7 bases. The junction had 14 bases not matched to a gene; V was cut back by 3 bases and J by 6 bases. This CDR3 region has 16 residues. The CDR3 sequence is CASSFQQAETGSEQYF. Here the CDR3 DNA reads TGTGCCAGCAGTTTCCAACAGGCCGAGACAGGGAGCGAGCAGTACTTC.

Ten or more counts support this clonotype. V and J are TRBV9 and TRBJ2-2; 13 positions match TRBD2. CDR1 SGDLS and CDR2 YYNGEE come from the germline V gene. The CDR3 spans 18 residues. Germline trimming cut 2 bases from V and 4 bases from J; bases unmatched to any gene: 8. The CDR3 DNA reads as TGTGCCAGCAGCGTTGGACTAGCGGGAGACGTAGTCACCGGGGAGCTGTTTTTT. The encoded protein is CASSVGLAGDVVTGELFF. The full variable domain, completed using reference TRBV9 and TRBJ2-2, is DSGVTQTPKHLITATGQRVTLRCSPRSGDLSVYWYQQSLDQGLQFLIQYYNGEERAKGNILERFSAQQFPDLHSELNLSSLELGDSALYFCASSVGLAGDVVTGELFFGEGSRLTVL.

This clonotype has ten or more counts. The chain has TRBV19 and TRBJ1-2; D might be TRBD1 (6 bases). Germline assignment: CDR1 LNHDA and CDR2 SQIVND (reference sequence). V lost 4 bases and J 4 bases, leaving 13 bases between the germline ends. The CDR3 sequence is 14 residues long. Written as DNA, the CDR3 is TGTGCCAGTAGTACTGGAGACAGGTCCTATGGCTACACCTTC. Protein sequence: CASSTGDRSYGYTF. Looking up the rest from reference TRBV19 and TRBJ1-2 gives the full variable domain: DGGITQSPKYLFRKEGQNVTLSCEQNLNHDAMYWYRQDPGQGLRLIYYSQIVNDFQKGDIAEGYSVSREKKESFPLTVTSAQKNPTAFYLCASSTGDRSYGYTFGSGTRLTVV.

This clonotype has at least ten counts. The V gene is TRBV2, the J gene TRBJ1-5; perhaps TRBD1 as D (5 bases). There are 16 residues in the CDR3. Germline CDR1 reads SNHLY; CDR2 reads FYNNEI. The V end lost 1 base, the J end lost 3 bases, and 13 bases lay between the germline ends. The CDR3 is CASSEGGRRNNQPQHF. CDR3 DNA sequence: TGTGCCAGCAGTGAAGGGGGACGGCGGAACAATCAGCCCCAGCATTTT.

This clonotype was detected ten times or more. The V and J genes are TRBV10-3 and TRBJ1-5; D gene ambiguous. V shed 0 bases and J shed 4 bases, with 7 bases lying between them. The CDR3 has 14 amino acids. The germline CDR1 and CDR2 sequences are ENHRY and SYGVKD. The CDR3 loop is CAISESIGNQPQHF. The CDR3 nucleotides are TGTGCCATCAGTGAGTCGATCGGGAATCAGCCCCAGCATTTT.

There are many counts of this clonotype. The J gene is TRBJ2-2, the V gene TRBV24-1; TRBD1 agrees at 9 bases. CDR1 is KGHDR and CDR2 is SFDVKD in the germline V gene. Germline trimming cut 8 bases from V and 7 bases from J; bases unmatched to any gene: 7. The CDR3 extends over 14 amino acids. In DNA form, the CDR3 reads TGTGCCACCATGCGACAGGGGGAGGTCGGGGAGCTGTTTTTT. It encodes CATMRQGEVGELFF.

Regarding this clonotype: Germline and junction disagree at one end, which may indicate a read error. The chain carries TRBV7-9 and TRBJ2-7; 10 nucleotides align to TRBD1. This CDR3 has 14 residues. CDR1 is SEHNR and CDR2 is FQNEAQ in the germline V gene (reference sequence). This CDR3 is CASRPGTGEDEQYF. CDR3 nucleotide sequence: TGCGCCAGCAGACCCGGGACAGGGGAGGACGAGCAGTACTTC.

This clonotype was counted many times. V is TRBV20-1 and J is TRBJ2-7, with 10 bases matching TRBD1. The CDR3 consists of 15 residues. The germline gives CDR1 DFQATT, CDR2 SNEGSKA (reference sequence). Losses at the gene ends were 3 bases for V and 5 bases for J; bases not matched to a gene: 10. CDR3: CSARHWGQGWDEQYF. In DNA form, the CDR3 reads TGCAGTGCTAGGCATTGGGGACAGGGGTGGGACGAGCAGTACTTC.

The chain carries TRBV7-8 and TRBJ1-1; weak D call: TRBD1 (5 bases). The CDR3 consists of 14 residues. Germline loops: CDR1 SGHVS, CDR2 FQNEAQ. V was cut by 5 bases and J by 3 bases, with 13 bases left in between. CDR3 coding DNA: TGTGCCAGCAGCCCTGAGTGGGGCTACACTGAAGCTTTCTTT. Its translation: CASSPEWGYTEAFF.

The table lists this clonotype with a few counts. The genes are TRBV9 and TRBJ2-3; D is unresolved. This CDR3 comprises 14 residues. Trimming cost V 3 bases and J 6 bases, with 14 bases left between them. Germline CDR1 and CDR2: SGDLS and YYNGEE. The CDR3 here is CASSDRPLGDTQYF. CDR3 nucleotide sequence: TGTGCCAGCAGCGATCGCCCCCTGGGGGATACGCAGTATTTT.

As for this clonotype: The CDR3 does not close with the conserved phenylalanine or tryptophan, likely indicating a read error. The DNA is omitted, as the CDR3 cannot be located on it reliably, and the CDR3 follows TCRdb's listing. This sequence joins TRBV10-3 and TRBJ1-4; TRBD1 is the table's D call and was not checked against the DNA. The CDR3 sequence runs 8 residues, both termini included. Germline assignment: CDR1 ENHRY and CDR2 SYGVKD. The CDR3 here is CATGRTGD.

This clonotype was seen a handful of times. The J gene is TRBJ2-7, the V gene TRBV3-1, with 8 bases that match TRBD2. CDR1 and CDR2 (germline): LGHDT, YNNKEL (reference sequence). The CDR3 spans 16 residues. Trimming removed 0 bases from V and 0 bases from J; junction bases left unmatched: 4. CDR3 DNA: TGTGCCAGCAGCCAAGACCGGGAGGGAAGCTCCTACGAGCAGTACTTC. This gives the protein CASSQDREGSSYEQYF.

V gene TRBV29-1 combines with J gene TRBJ1-4; no definite D call. V shed 5 bases and J shed 8 bases, with 12 bases lying between them. The germline V gene has CDR1 SQVTM and CDR2 ANQGSEA. CDR3 length: 12 amino acids. CDR3 sequence (DNA): TGCAGCGTTCCCGACATGGGGGAAAAACTGTTTTTT. This sequence encodes CSVPDMGEKLFF.

With regard to this clonotype: This may stem from a read error, because a much larger clone lies one nucleotide away. The chain is built from TRBV7-2 and TRBJ1-1; D uncertain. CDR1 and CDR2 (germline): SGHTA, FQGNSA. The CDR3 contains 14 residues. V gave up 2 bases and J gave up 8 bases, with 15 bases separating them. The chain's CDR3 is CASSLHPRNREAFF. The CDR3 nucleotides are TGTGCCAGCAGCTTACATCCCCGGAACCGGGAAGCTTTCTTT.

There are many counts of this clonotype. The V call is TRBV12-3 or TRBV12-4, the J call TRBJ1-1; D unresolved. V gave up 3 bases and J gave up 1 base, with 6 bases separating them. The CDR3 is 13 residues long. The CDR3 DNA reads as TGTGCCAGCAGTTTCAACGGGAACACTGAAGCTTTCTTT. Protein: CASSFNGNTEAFF.

This clonotype was counted at least ten times. This chain joins TRBV5-8 and TRBJ1-1, with D possibly TRBD1 on 5 matching bases. Trimming took 7 bases from V and 1 from J, leaving 11 bases between them. The germline V gene encodes CDR1 SGHTS and CDR2 YDEGEE. The CDR3 loop spans 13 amino acids. In nucleotides, the CDR3 is TGTGCCAGCCGTCAGGGTCCGAACACTGAAGCTTTCTTT. Its translation: CASRQGPNTEAFF.

This clonotype occurred many times. This sequence joins TRBV20-1 and TRBJ2-7; D may correspond to TRBD1 or TRBD2 (5 bases each). Trimming shortened V by 3 bases and J by 6 bases, and 18 bases separated the two germline ends. Germline V CDR1 and CDR2: DFQATT, SNEGSKA (reference sequence). This CDR3 contains 14 residues. The CDR3 region has the DNA TGCAGTGCTAGCGAGACCGGGACCAATGGCGAGCAGTACTTC. Its protein product is CSASETGTNGEQYF.

This clonotype was recorded once. V and J are TRBV11-3 and TRBJ1-2, with 9 bases that match TRBD1. The CDR3 loop spans 15 amino acids. Germline loops: CDR1 SGHNT, CDR2 YENEEA. J gave up 4 bases and V 0 bases, and 3 bases lay outside the gene matches. The CDR3 sequence is CASSLEPGQGYGYTF. In nucleotides, the CDR3 is TGTGCCAGCAGCTTAGAGCCGGGACAGGGCTATGGCTACACCTTC.

V gene TRBV6-2 or TRBV6-3 combines with J gene TRBJ2-7, with D unclear. Germline V gives CDR1 MNHEY, CDR2 SVGEGT. The V end was cut by 0 bases, the J end by 6 bases, with 9 bases between. This CDR3 comprises 13 residues. The CDR3 nucleotides are TGTGCCAGCAGTTACTCTACAGTTGGCGAGCAGTACTTC. Translating gives CASSYSTVGEQYF.

This sequence joins TRBV7-9 and TRBJ1-6; a possible D gene is TRBD1 (5 bases). The CDR3 totals 15 residues. Per germline, CDR1 SEHNR and CDR2 FQNEAQ (reference sequence). V lost 4 bases, J lost 15 bases, and 22 bases lay in between. CDR3 bases: TGTGCCAGCAGCTCATGGGACCGATTCGGCGGGAGCCTCCACTTT. It encodes CASSSWDRFGGSLHF.

This clonotype was detected ten times or more. The chain carries TRBV10-3 and TRBJ1-1; unclear D gene. CDR3 length equals 13 residues. V was clipped by 10 bases and J by 0 bases, with 12 bases between them. Germline V gene data show CDR1 as ENHRY and CDR2 as SYGVKD. The CDR3 here is CATVRLVNTEAFF. DNA of the CDR3: TGTGCCACTGTGAGGCTGGTGAACACTGAAGCTTTCTTT.

As for this clonotype: The junction departs from the called germline gene at one end, perhaps through a read error. The V call is TRBV10-2, the J call TRBJ1-2; 7 bases map to TRBD1. The CDR3 has 15 amino acids. Per the germline V gene, CDR1 is WSHSY and CDR2 is SAAADI. The CDR3 here is CASSVGTDVNYGYTF. The DNA of the CDR3 is TGTGCCAGCAGCGTGGGGACAGATGTTAACTATGGCTACACCTTC.